This T cell receptor (beta chain) is from a study of blood T cell repertoires in COVID-19. On the study more broadly: PBMCs, B-cell-depleted T cells, or T cells were the source of the cDNA or gDNA that made up the material.

Per the original data handling: Quantification of nucleated cells was approximated via reference gene primer amplification. Some clones are missing from TCRdb's copy, which holds only in-frame ones; the method was immunoSEQ multiplex PCR. Clonal size and the V and J genes are those of that table, whereas D and trimming came from the DNA. This sample carries about 98,000 clones, around 75% of them seen once, and the ten largest clones take approximately 25%. Germline assignment: CDR1 MDHEN and CDR2 SYDVKM. V lost 5 bases and J 2 bases, leaving 13 bases between the germline ends. This CDR3 is built from 15 residues.

The clonotype comes from a man aged 70-80 years with acute or convalescent COVID-19. The V call is TRBV28, the J call TRBJ1-5; weak D call: TRBD1 (6 bases). Sequencing was done on a sample of peripheral blood. The CDR3: CASSPGTLGNQPQHF. The CDR3 DNA reads TGTGCCAGCAGTCCTGGGACACTCGGCAATCAGCCCCAGCATTTT.